Sequencing of this TCR beta chain was carried out in a study of T cell responses to AZD1222 COVID-19 vaccine (dated by TCRdb to 2020 to 2022). With regard to the full study: Because spike-specific TCR depth and breadth did not differ between the two schedules, AZD1222 recipients who got a second dose at roughly 4 weeks were pooled with those who got a second dose at roughly 12 weeks. TCR sequencing was performed for 230 to 250 trial participants, of whom roughly 200 were given two doses of AZD1222 and around 25 were given two doses of MenACWY control vaccine. Trial participants were enrolled by age into 18-55, 56-69 and 70-plus year subgroups, with 148, 28 and 57 TCR-sequenced participants respectively.

In regard to this clone: Its antigen remains undetermined. No clone much larger than this one lies a single base away; base qualities are absent.

What the research found in general, with its limitations: Reportedly, close to half of the unique spike-specific TCRs recognized epitopes lying outside the regions that are mutated in the B.1.351 and B.1.1.7 variants. No day 14 peak-response samples were available, so repertoires were characterized only after the peak T cell response. In the small 56-69-year group, the increase in depth fell short of significance, most likely because of low power. After two AZD1222 doses, spike-specific TCR breadth and depth were significantly higher than at day 0 and than in MenACWY recipients. Participants were mostly white British, with more females than males. The authors suggested clonal diversity may have been underestimated. Conclusions about previously exposed vaccinees are limited because only a handful of AZD1222 recipients were SARS-CoV-2 seropositive at baseline. Vaccine-associated CD4 TCRs spanned the whole spike protein, with dominant responses in regions 160-218 and 743-854.

CDR1 and CDR2 are read off the germline V gene as SGHVS and FNYEAQ. A distance of 21 bases separates the germline ends of V and J, which lose 5 bases and 5 bases respectively. Spanning cysteine to phenylalanine, the CDR3 consists of 16 amino acids. The DNA shown is the 48-base CDR3, in frame from base 1. The time point label of this sample denotes: baseline before first vaccination. Samples from vaccinated people were obtained from the UK trials COV001 and COV002, which included a single-blind randomized controlled phase 2/3 trial of AZD1222 (ChAdOx1 nCoV-19) in healthy adults. Trial participant PBMC samples were collected at day 0 and day 28 after the second dose for TCRbeta chain sequencing. The CDR3 regions of human TCRbeta chains were subjected to immunosequencing. The original methods were these. TCRs in the repertoires were matched against a reference library of SARS-CoV-2-specific TCRs that had been generated with the MIRA antigen-specificity platform. Breadth was defined as the fraction of unique TCRs that were SARS-CoV-2-associated. Depth was defined as the fraction of total T cells that were SARS-CoV-2-associated. Using the MIRA data, each spike-specific TCR was assigned both to the spike region to which the TCR was reactive and to a CD4 or CD8 class. Log10-transformed breadth and depth values were compared by one-way ANOVA with Sidak's multiple comparisons tests. The source is immuneACCESS, and TCRdb retained only in-frame sequences with V and J called. Part of the clones is not carried over; for the studies checked, unresolved V genes explain less than half of this, and the remainder is unexplained. V and J calls and clone size are as listed in that table; D and trimming were resolved from the DNA. Recorded for this sample are about 99,000 clones; nearly 90% of them occurred a single time. 2.5% to 3% of the sample comes from the top ten.

This TCR was sampled from an adult in good health. The chain joins TRBV7-6 to TRBJ2-5; 6 matching bases give a weak D call of TRBD1. The starting material was peripheral blood, obtained on day 0 of AZD1222 vaccination. CDR3 region: CASSPLLQGSGETQYF. The nucleotide sequence reads as follows: TGTGCCAGCAGCCCCCTACTCCAGGGGTCCGGCGAGACCCAGTACTTC. The CDR3, completed at both ends by the reference TRBV7-6 and TRBJ2-5 genes, gives the full variable domain GAGVSQSPRYKVTKRGQDVALRCDPISGHVSLYWYRQALGQGPEFLTYFNYEAQQDKSGLPNDRFSAERPEGSISTLTIQRTEQRDSAMYRCASSPLLQGSGETQYFGPGTRLLVL.